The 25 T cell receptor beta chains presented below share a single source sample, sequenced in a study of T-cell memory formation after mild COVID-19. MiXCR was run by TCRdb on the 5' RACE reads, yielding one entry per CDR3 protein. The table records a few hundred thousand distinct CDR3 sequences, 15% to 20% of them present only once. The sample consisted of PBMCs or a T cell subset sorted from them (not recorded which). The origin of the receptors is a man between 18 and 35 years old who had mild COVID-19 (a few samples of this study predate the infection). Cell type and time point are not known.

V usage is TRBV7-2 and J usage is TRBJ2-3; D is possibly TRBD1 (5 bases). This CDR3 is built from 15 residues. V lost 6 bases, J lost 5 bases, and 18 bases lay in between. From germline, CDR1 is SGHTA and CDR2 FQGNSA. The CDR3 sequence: CASSRGRVLEDTQYF. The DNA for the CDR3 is TGTGCCAGCAGTCGAGGCAGGGTTCTCGAAGATACGCAGTATTTT.

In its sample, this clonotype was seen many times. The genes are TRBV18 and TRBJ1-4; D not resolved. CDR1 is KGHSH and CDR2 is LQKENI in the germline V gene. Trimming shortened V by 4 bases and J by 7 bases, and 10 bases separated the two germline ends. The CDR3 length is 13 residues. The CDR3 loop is CASSRGRGEKLFF. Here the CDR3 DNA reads TGTGCCAGCTCACGAGGGCGGGGTGAAAAACTGTTTTTT.

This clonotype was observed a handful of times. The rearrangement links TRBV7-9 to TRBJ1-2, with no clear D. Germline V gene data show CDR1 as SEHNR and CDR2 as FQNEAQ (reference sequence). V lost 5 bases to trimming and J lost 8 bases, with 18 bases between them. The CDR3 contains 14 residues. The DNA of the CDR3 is TGTGCCAGCAGCCAAACCCCGCGAGATGGCGGCTACACCTTC. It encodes CASSQTPRDGGYTF.

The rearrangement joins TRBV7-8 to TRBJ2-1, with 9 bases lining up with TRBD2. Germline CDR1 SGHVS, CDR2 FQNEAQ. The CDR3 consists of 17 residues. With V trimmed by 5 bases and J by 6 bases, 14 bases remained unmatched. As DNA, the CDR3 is TGTGCCAGCAGCCCCCAGAGGAGTAGCGGGGGAGCCAATGAGCAGTTCTTC. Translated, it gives CASSPQRSSGGANEQFF. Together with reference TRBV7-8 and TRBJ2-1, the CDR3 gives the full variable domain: GAGVSQSPRYKVAKRGQDVALRCDPISGHVSLFWYQQALGQGPEFLTYFQNEAQLDKSGLPSDRFFAERPEGSVSTLKIQRTQQEDSAVYLCASSPQRSSGGANEQFFGPGTRLTVL.

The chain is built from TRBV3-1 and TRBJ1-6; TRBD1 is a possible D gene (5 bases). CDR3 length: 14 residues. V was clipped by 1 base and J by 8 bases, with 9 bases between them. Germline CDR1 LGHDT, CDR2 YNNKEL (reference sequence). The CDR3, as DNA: TGTGCCAGCAGCCAAGCAGGGTCGGATTCACCCCTCCACTTT. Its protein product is CASSQAGSDSPLHF.

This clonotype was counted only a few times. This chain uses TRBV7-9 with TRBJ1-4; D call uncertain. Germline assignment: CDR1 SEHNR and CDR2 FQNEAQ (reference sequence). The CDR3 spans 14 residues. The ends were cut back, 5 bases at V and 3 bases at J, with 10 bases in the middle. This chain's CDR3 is CASSRLAANEKLFF. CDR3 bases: TGTGCCAGCAGCCGACTTGCTGCTAATGAAAAACTGTTTTTT.

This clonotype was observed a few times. CDR3 sequence reads: CASSPRASVETQYF. In DNA form, the CDR3 reads TGTGCCAGCAGCCCCCGGGCTAGCGTAGAGACCCAGTACTTC. The V call is TRBV2, the J call TRBJ2-5; a weak D match, TRBD2 (6 bases). V was shortened by 6 bases and J by 4 bases, with 15 bases between the two germline ends. This CDR3 has 14 residues. CDR1 is SNHLY, CDR2 FYNNEI, per germline. The full variable domain, in which reference TRBV2 and TRBJ2-5 provide the parts outside the CDR3, is EPEVTQTPSHQVTQMGQEVILRCVPISNHLYFYWYRQILGQKVEFLVSFYNNEISEKSEIFDDQFSVERPDGSNFTLKIRSTKLEDSAMYFCASSPRASVETQYFGPGTRLLVL.

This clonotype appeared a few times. This chain's CDR3 is CASSYLRRGQETQYF. The CDR3 nucleotides are TGTGCCAGCAGCTACCTAAGACGGGGGCAAGAGACCCAGTACTTC. This sequence joins TRBV7-2 and TRBJ2-5; tentative D call: TRBD2 (6 bases). Between the trimmed V and J ends, which lost 4 bases and 2 bases, there was a span of 14 bases. The CDR3 is made up of 15 amino acids. CDR1 and CDR2 (germline): SGHTA, FQGNSA.

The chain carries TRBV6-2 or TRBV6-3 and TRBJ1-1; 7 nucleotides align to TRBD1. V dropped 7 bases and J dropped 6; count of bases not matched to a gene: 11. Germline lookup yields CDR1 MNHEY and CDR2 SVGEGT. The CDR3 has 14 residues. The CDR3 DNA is TGTGCCAGCATCCTGGGTAGGGGGCCGGCTGAAGCTTTCTTT. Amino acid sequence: CASILGRGPAEAFF.

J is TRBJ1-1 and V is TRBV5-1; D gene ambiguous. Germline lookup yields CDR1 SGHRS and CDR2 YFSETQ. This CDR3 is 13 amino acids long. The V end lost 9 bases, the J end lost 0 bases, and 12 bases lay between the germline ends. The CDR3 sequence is CATRPQMNTEAFF. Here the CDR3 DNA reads TGCGCCACCCGACCCCAAATGAACACTGAAGCTTTCTTT.

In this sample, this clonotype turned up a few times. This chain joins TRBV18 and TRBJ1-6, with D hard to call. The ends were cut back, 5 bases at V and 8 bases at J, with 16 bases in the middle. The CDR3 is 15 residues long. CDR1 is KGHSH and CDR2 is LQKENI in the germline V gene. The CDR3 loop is CASSDGSSEYSPLHF. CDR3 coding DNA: TGTGCCAGCTCAGATGGGAGCTCCGAATATTCACCCCTCCACTTT.

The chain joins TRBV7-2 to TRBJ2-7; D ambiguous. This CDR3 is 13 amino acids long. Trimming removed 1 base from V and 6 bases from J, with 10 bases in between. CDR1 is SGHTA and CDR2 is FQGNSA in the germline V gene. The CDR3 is CASSLGDWSEQYF. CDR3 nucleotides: TGTGCCAGCAGCTTAGGAGACTGGTCCGAGCAGTACTTC.

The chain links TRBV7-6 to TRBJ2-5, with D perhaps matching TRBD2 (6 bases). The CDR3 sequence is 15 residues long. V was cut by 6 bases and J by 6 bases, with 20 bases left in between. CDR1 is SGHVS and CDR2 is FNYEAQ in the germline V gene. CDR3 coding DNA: TGTGCCAGCAGTTCCAACTACGGGGGTACAAAGACCCAGTACTTC. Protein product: CASSSNYGGTKTQYF.

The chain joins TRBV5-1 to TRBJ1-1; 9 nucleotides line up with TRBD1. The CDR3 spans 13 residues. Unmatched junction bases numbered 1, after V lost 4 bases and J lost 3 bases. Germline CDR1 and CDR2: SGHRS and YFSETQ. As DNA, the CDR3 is TGCGCCAGCAGCACAGGGGGCCACACTGAAGCTTTCTTT. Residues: CASSTGGHTEAFF.

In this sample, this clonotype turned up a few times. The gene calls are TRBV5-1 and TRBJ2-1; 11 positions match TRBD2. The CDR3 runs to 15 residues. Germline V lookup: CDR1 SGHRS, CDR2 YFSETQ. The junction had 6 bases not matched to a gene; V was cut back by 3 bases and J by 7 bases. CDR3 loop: CASSSLAGGWNEQFF. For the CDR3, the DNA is TGCGCCAGCAGCTCTCTAGCGGGGGGTTGGAATGAGCAGTTCTTC.

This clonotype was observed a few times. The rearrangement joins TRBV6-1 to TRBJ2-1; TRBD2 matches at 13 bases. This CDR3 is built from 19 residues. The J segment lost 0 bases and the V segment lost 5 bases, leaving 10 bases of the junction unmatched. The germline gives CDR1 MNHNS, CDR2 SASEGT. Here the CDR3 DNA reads TGTGCCAGCAGTCCTAGGACTAGCGGGGGCCAAAGCTCCTACAATGAGCAGTTCTTC. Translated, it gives CASSPRTSGGQSSYNEQFF.

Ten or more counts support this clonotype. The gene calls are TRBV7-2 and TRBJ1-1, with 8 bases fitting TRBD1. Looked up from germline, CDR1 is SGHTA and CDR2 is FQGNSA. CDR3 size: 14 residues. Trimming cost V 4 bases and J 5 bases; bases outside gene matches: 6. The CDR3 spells CASSSYRGWTEAFF. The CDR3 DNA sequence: TGTGCCAGCAGCTCCTACAGGGGGTGGACTGAAGCTTTCTTT. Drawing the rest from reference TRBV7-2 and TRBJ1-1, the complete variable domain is GAGVSQSPSNKVTEKGKDVELRCDPISGHTALYWYRQSLGQGLEFLIYFQGNSAPDKSGLPSDRFSAERTGGSVSTLTIQRTQQEDSAVYLCASSSYRGWTEAFFGQGTRLTVV.

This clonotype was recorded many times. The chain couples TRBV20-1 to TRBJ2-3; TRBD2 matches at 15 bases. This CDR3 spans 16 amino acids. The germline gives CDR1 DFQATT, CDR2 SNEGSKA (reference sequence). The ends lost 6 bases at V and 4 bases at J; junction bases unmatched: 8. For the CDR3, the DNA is TGCAGTGCCAGCGGACTAGCGGGGGGGCAGGCAGATACGCAGTATTTT. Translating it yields CSASGLAGGQADTQYF.

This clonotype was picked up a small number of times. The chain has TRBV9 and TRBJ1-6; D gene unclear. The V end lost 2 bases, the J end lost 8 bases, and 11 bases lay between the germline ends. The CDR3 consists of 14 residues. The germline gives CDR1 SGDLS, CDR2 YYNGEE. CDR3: CASSVLPSDSPLHF. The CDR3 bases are TGTGCCAGCAGCGTCCTCCCCTCCGATTCACCCCTCCACTTT.

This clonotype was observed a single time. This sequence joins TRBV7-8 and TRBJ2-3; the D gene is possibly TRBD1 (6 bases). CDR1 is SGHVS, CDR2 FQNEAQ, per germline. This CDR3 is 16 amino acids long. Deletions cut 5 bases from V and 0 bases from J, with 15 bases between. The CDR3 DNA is TGTGCCAGCAGCCCTCGAGGGGGACGGAGCACAGATACGCAGTATTTT. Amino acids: CASSPRGGRSTDTQYF. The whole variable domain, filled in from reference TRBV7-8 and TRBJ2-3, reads GAGVSQSPRYKVAKRGQDVALRCDPISGHVSLFWYQQALGQGPEFLTYFQNEAQLDKSGLPSDRFFAERPEGSVSTLKIQRTQQEDSAVYLCASSPRGGRSTDTQYFGPGTRLTVL.

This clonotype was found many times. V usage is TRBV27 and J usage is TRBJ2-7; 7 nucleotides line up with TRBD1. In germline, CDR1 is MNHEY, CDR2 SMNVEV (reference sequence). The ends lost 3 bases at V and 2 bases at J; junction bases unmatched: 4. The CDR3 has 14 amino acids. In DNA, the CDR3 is TGTGCCAGCAGTTTTCGGGACAGCACCTACGAGCAGTACTTC. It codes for CASSFRDSTYEQYF.

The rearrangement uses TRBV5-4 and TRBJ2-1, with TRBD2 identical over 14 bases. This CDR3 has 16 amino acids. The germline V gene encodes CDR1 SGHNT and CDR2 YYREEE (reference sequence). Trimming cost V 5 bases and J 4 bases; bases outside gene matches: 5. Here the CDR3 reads CASSSGTSGGYNEQFF. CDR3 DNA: TGTGCCAGCAGTTCCGGGACTAGCGGGGGATACAATGAGCAGTTCTTC.

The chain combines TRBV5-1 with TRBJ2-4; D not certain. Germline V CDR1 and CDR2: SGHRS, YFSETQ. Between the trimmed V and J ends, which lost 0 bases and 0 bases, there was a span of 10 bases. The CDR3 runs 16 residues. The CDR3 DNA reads TGCGCCAGCAGCTTGGGAAATGACGTAGCCAAAAACATTCAGTACTTC. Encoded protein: CASSLGNDVAKNIQYF.

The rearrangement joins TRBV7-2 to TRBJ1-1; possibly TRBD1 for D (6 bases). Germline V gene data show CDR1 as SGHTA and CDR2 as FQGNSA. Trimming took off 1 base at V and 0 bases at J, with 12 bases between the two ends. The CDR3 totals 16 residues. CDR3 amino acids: CASSLVGWDMNTEAFF. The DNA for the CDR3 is TGTGCCAGCAGCTTAGTGGGCTGGGACATGAACACTGAAGCTTTCTTT.

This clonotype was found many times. CDR3 sequence (DNA): TGTGCCAGCGCAACGGCTAGCAATCAGCCCCAGCATTTT. This translates into CASATASNQPQHF. V gene TRBV6-2 or TRBV6-3 combines with J gene TRBJ1-5; D gene uncertain. The V gene lost 8 bases and the J gene lost 0 bases, with 8 bases spanning the gap. Germline V gene lookup returns CDR1 MNHEY and CDR2 SVGEGT. The CDR3 consists of 13 residues.